This T cell receptor (beta chain) came from a study of human T cells and chemical hapten exposure. Per the germline V gene, CDR1 is MGHRA and CDR2 is YSYEKL. V was pared by 2 bases and J by 4 bases, with 27 bases between. This CDR3 contains 21 residues. This clonotype was recorded a few times. Indicated time point: patch test 1, 2 weeks after DPC sensitization. The treatment denotes: therapeutic diphenylcyclopropenone sensitization with weekly scalp DPC. One entry per CDR3 protein results from TCRdb running MiXCR on the RACE reads. The sample consists of some 83,000 distinct CDR3 sequences, about 10% of them appearing once.

The chain links TRBV4-1 to TRBJ1-6, with D possibly being TRBD1 (5 bases). The sequence was obtained from a woman between 50 and 59 years old with alopecia areata. Some clones in this sample may be carry-over from other donors' samples. Source: whole blood, taken in connection with sensitization to the hapten diphenylcyclopropenone (DPC). As DNA, the CDR3 is TGCGCCAGCAGCCAATCTTTGACTCAGGGCGGCGCAGCTCGATATAATTCACCCCTCCACTTT. It specifies CASSQSLTQGGAARYNSPLHF.